The 9 T cell receptor beta chains below were found in one sample sequenced in a study of blood T cell repertoires in COVID-19. Measured with immunoSEQ multiplex PCR; TCRdb has only the in-frame clones, and not every one. This sample carries 110,000 to 150,000 clones, roughly 86% of them seen once, and the ten largest clones take less than 2%. Sample: peripheral blood. Receptors were obtained from a man between 65 and 85 years old with acute or convalescent COVID-19.

The genes are TRBV5-1 and TRBJ1-4, with D maybe TRBD1 (5 bases). The length of the CDR3 is 15 residues. In germline, CDR1 is SGHRS, CDR2 YFSETQ. V gave up 0 bases and J gave up 8 bases, with 14 bases separating them. The CDR3 loop is CASSLAGISGEKLFF. In DNA, the CDR3 is TGCGCCAGCAGCTTGGCAGGGATTTCAGGCGAAAAACTGTTTTTT. Filled out from reference TRBV5-1 and TRBJ1-4, the complete variable domain reads KAGVTQTPRYLIKTRGQQVTLSCSPISGHRSVSWYQQTPGQGLQFLFEYFSETQRNKGNFPGRFSGRQFSNSRSEMNVSTLELGDSALYLCASSLAGISGEKLFFGSGTQLSVL.

The chain carries TRBV5-1 and TRBJ2-1; 11 bases are shared with TRBD2. V shed 2 bases, J shed 12 bases, and the junction held 10 bases outside the gene matches. Germline CDR1 and CDR2: SGHRS and YFSETQ. This CDR3 has 15 residues. The CDR3 DNA reads TGCGCCAGCAGCTTTAGCGGGGGGGCCGGTTTGTCGCAGTTCTTC. Translating it yields CASSFSGGAGLSQFF. Supplemented by reference TRBV5-1 and TRBJ2-1, the full variable domain reads KAGVTQTPRYLIKTRGQQVTLSCSPISGHRSVSWYQQTPGQGLQFLFEYFSETQRNKGNFPGRFSGRQFSNSRSEMNVSTLELGDSALYLCASSFSGGAGLSQFFGPGTRLTVL.

The chain couples TRBV4-1 to TRBJ1-6; D possibly corresponds to TRBD1 (5 bases). Germline V gene sequence: CDR1 MGHRA, CDR2 YSYEKL. This CDR3 is built from 17 residues. V shed 0 bases and J shed 3 bases, with 12 bases lying between them. The CDR3 protein is CASSQENRIIYNSPLHF. The CDR3 DNA follows: TGCGCCAGCAGCCAAGAGAACAGGATAATCTATAATTCACCCCTCCACTTT.

The chain joins TRBV5-5 to TRBJ2-1, with 7 positions matching TRBD2. This CDR3 spans 14 amino acids. Germline trimming cut 3 bases from V and 9 bases from J; bases unmatched to any gene: 9. CDR1 and CDR2 from the germline V gene are SGHKS and YYEKEE (reference sequence). Here the CDR3 reads CASSSLAGVGEQFF. The CDR3 nucleotides are TGTGCCAGCAGCTCTCTTGCGGGAGTGGGTGAGCAGTTCTTC. The full variable domain, in which reference TRBV5-5 and TRBJ2-1 provide the parts outside the CDR3, is DAGVTQSPTHLIKTRGQQVTLRCSPISGHKSVSWYQQVLGQGPQFIFQYYEKEERGRGNFPDRFSARQFPNYSSELNVNALLLGDSALYLCASSSLAGVGEQFFGPGTRLTVL.

This sequence joins TRBV3-1 (or the pseudogene TRBV3-2) and TRBJ1-3; D gene unclear. The ends were cut back, 5 bases at V and 4 bases at J, with 12 bases in the middle. CDR1 LGHDT and CDR2 YNNKEL come from the germline V gene (reference sequence). This CDR3 has 14 amino acids. The CDR3 loop reads CASSAPGPGNTIYF. The CDR3 bases are TGTGCCAGCAGCGCCCCCGGTCCGGGAAACACCATATATTTT.

The genes are TRBV19 and TRBJ1-2; the D gene is possibly TRBD1 (5 bases). V dropped 10 bases and J dropped 3 bases, with 15 bases sitting between them. CDR3 size: 13 residues. In germline, CDR1 is LNHDA, CDR2 SQIVND (reference sequence). The CDR3 DNA sequence: TGTGCCACCCTGCCGGGGGACCACTATGGCTACACCTTC. Its translation: CATLPGDHYGYTF. Variable domain in full (rest from reference TRBV19 and TRBJ1-2): DGGITQSPKYLFRKEGQNVTLSCEQNLNHDAMYWYRQDPGQGLRLIYYSQIVNDFQKGDIAEGYSVSREKKESFPLTVTSAQKNPTAFYLCATLPGDHYGYTFGSGTRLTVV.

The chain combines TRBV2 with TRBJ1-5; 7 bases align to TRBD1. Germline CDR1 SNHLY, CDR2 FYNNEI. This CDR3 comprises 15 residues. The V gene end was trimmed by 1 base and the J gene end by 1 base; junction bases not matched to a gene: 1. CDR3 coding DNA: TGTGCCAGCAGTGAAGGACAGGGAAGCAATCAGCCCCAGCATTTT. Translation: CASSEGQGSNQPQHF.

This clone has just one count. The CDR3 DNA sequence: TGTGCCAGCAGTAAAAGGGGAAGGGGGTTTGGCTACACCTTC. This sequence encodes CASSKRGRGFGYTF. The chain recombines TRBV28 with TRBJ1-2, with D perhaps matching TRBD1 (6 bases). V was clipped by 5 bases and J by 7 bases, with 17 bases between them. Per germline, CDR1 MDHEN and CDR2 SYDVKM. The CDR3 spans 14 residues.

The chain employs TRBV5-3 and TRBJ2-7; D perhaps matches TRBD2 (5 bases). TRBV5-3 is marked as an open reading frame, function uncertain. The CDR3 sequence is 15 residues long. V lost 10 bases and J lost 0, with 20 bases in between. The CDR3 DNA follows: TGTGCCGCAAAGAAGAGGGCAGGATGCTCCTACGAGCAGTACTTC. The encoded protein is CAAKKRAGCSYEQYF.